This T cell receptor beta chain was retrieved from a study of T cell responses to AZD1222 COVID-19 vaccine. General study results and limits: Donors skewed white British and female; clonal diversity was possibly underestimated. Spike was spanned by vaccine-associated CD4 TCRs, which were dominant at 160-218 and 743-854. After the peak T cell response, and only then, were repertoires sampled. Only a handful of people who got AZD1222 tested seropositive at baseline.

Concerning this clone: No antigen is known for it.

This table comes from immunoSEQ multiplex PCR, and its TCRdb copy is limited to in-frame clones, with some not included. The data show 57,000 or so clones, 75% to 90% seen once. The V and J ends lost 6 bases and 6 bases, in that order; junction bases with no gene match: 7. In germline, CDR1 is MNHEY, CDR2 SVGAGI. The CDR3 is 13 amino acids. This specimen consisted of peripheral blood, obtained on day 0 of MenACWY control vaccination. This clonotype originated in an adult in good health. The rearrangement links TRBV6-5 to TRBJ2-7, with TRBD1 identical over 8 bases. CDR3 protein: CASRRTGPSEQYF. The DNA for the CDR3 is TGTGCCAGCAGGAGGACAGGGCCAAGCGAGCAGTACTTC.